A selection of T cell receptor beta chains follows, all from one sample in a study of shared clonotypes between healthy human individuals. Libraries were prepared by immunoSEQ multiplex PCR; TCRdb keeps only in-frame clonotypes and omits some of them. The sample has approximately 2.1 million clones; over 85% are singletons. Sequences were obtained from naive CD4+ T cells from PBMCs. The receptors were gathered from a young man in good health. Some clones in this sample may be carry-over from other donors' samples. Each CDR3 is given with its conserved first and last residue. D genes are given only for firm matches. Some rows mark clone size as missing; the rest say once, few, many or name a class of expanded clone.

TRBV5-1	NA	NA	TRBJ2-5	TGCGCCAGCAGCTTGGTTGGGCAATTAAAGGAGACCCAGTACTTC	CASSLVGQLKETQYF
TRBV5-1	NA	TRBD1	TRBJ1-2	TGCGCCAGCAGATTGAAGACAGGGGCGGATGGCTACACCTTC	CASRLKTGADGYTF
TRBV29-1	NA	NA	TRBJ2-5	TGCAGCGTCGAGAGGACAGACCAAGAGACCCAGTACTTC	CSVERTDQETQYF
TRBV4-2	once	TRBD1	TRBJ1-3	TGTGCCAGCAGCCCAGATCGTGGACAGGCGGGAAACACCATATATTTT	CASSPDRGQAGNTIYF
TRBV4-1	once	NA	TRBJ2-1	TGCGCCAGCAGCCAATTAGGCAAACGAGACAATGAGCAGTTCTTC	CASSQLGKRDNEQFF
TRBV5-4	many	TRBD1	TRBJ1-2	TGTGCCAGCAGCCTGGACAGGGGTATCTATGGCTACACCTTC	CASSLDRGIYGYTF
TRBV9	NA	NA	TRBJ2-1	TGTGCCAGCAGCGTAGCTAGTTCCTACAATGAGCAGTTCTTC	CASSVASSYNEQFF
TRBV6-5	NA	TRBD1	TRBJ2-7	TGTGCCAGCAGATTAACCTGGGACAGCCCCTACGAGCAGTACTTC	CASRLTWDSPYEQYF
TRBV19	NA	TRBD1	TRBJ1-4	TGTGCCAGTAGGGAACAGGGGCTTAATGAAAAACTGTTTTTT	CASREQGLNEKLFF
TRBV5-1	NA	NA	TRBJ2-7	TGCGCCAGCAGCCCCTGGGATGGTGGCGGTACCTACGAGCAGTACTTC	CASSPWDGGGTYEQYF
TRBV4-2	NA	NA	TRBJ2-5	TGTGCCAGCAGCCAAGGGGGGTCCCGACGGACGGAGACCCAGTACTTC	CASSQGGSRRTETQYF
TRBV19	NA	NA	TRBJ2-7	TGTGCCAGTAGTATAGCGGGGACTCCACTCGTTACCTCCTTC	CASSIAGTPLVTSF
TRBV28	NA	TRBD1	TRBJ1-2	TGTGCCAGCAGTTCCCACGCGTCCCGGGACAGGGAGATCTATGGCTACACCTTC	CASSSHASRDREIYGYTF
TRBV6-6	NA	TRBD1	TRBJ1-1	TGTGCCAGCAGTTACTCCTCCAGGGGGCCCGAAGCTTTCTTT	CASSYSSRGPEAFF
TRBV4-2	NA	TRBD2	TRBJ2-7	TGTGCCAGCAGCCAAGAGCTACCGACTAGCGGGAGGGGGTACGAGCAGTACTTC	CASSQELPTSGRGYEQYF
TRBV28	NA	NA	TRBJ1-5	TGTGCCAGCAGTTTGGGGGGAGGGGGGCGTGCTCCCCAGCATTTT	CASSLGGGGRAPQHF
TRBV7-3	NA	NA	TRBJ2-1	TGTGCCAGCAGCTTGCGGGGACAGAGCAATGAGCAGTTCTTC	CASSLRGQSNEQFF
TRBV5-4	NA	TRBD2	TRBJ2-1	TGTGCCAGCAGCTCCCGGACTAGCGGAGCCCTGACGGATGAGCAGTTCTTC	CASSSRTSGALTDEQFF
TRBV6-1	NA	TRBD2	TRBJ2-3	TGTGCCAGCAGCTCTGGAGGACTAGCGGGTTATACGCAGTATTTT	CASSSGGLAGYTQYF
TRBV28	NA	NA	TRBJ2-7	TGTGCCAGCAGTCCCCCCTTCCAGGCCTACGAGCAGTACTTC	CASSPPFQAYEQYF
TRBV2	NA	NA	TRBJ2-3	TGTGCCAGCGGGCGAGCCGGCACACCAACAGATACGCAGTATTTT	CASGRAGTPTDTQYF
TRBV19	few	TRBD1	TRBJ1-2	TGTGCCAGTAGTATAGACCGGGACAGGGGCTATGGCTACACCTTC	CASSIDRDRGYGYTF
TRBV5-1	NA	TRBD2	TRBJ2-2	TGCGCCAGCAACCCTAGCGGGAGGGTTAACACCGGGGAGCTGTTTTTT	CASNPSGRVNTGELFF
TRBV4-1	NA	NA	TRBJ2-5	TGCGCCAGCAGCCAAGGTCGTGCCTGGAGATCGGAGACCCAGTACTTC	CASSQGRAWRSETQYF
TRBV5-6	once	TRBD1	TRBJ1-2	TGTGCCAGCAGCTTTTACCAGGGGGCCAACTATGGCTACACCTTC	CASSFYQGANYGYTF
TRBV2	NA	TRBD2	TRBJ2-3	TGTGCCAGCAACCCGGGACTAGCGGGGCCCACAGATACGCAGTATTTT	CASNPGLAGPTDTQYF
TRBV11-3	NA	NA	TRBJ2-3	TGTGCCAGCAGCTCGCCCCCCGGGACACCGGACACAGATACGCAGTATTTT	CASSSPPGTPDTDTQYF
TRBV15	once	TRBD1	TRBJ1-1	TGTGCCACCAGCAGATCGGGACAGCTCCGAATGATGAACACTGAAGCTTTCTTT	CATSRSGQLRMMNTEAFF
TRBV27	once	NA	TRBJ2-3	TGTGCCAGCAGTTTATACGCCACAGATACGCAGTATTTT	CASSLYATDTQYF
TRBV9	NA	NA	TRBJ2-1	TGTGCCAGCAGCGTAGGAGCGAGCACCTACAATGAGCAGTTCTTC	CASSVGASTYNEQFF
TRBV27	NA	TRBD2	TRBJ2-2	TGTGCCAGCAAAAGGGCCGTGGCGCGGGAGGGCCGATCCGGGGAGCTGTTTTTT	CASKRAVAREGRSGELFF
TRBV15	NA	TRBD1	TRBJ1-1	TGTGCCACCAGCAGAGGGACAGGGAACACTGAAGCTTTCTTT	CATSRGTGNTEAFF
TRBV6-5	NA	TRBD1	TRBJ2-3	TGTGCCAGCAGTCCGGGACAGTACACAGATACGCAGTATTTT	CASSPGQYTDTQYF
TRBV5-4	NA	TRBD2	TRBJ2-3	TGTGCCAGCAGCTTGGGGCGGGAGCTGAGCACAGATACGCAGTATTTT	CASSLGRELSTDTQYF
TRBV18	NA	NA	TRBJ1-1	TGTGCCAGCTCACCCACGGACGGTAACACTGAAGCTTTCTTT	CASSPTDGNTEAFF
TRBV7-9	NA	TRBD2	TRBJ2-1	TGTGCCAGCAGCTCCGGACTAGCGGGAGGAGGTAGGTTGGATGAGCAGTTCTTC	CASSSGLAGGGRLDEQFF
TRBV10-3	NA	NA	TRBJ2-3	TGTGCCATCAGCTCCTTGACAGCAGGCACAGATACGCAGTATTTT	CAISSLTAGTDTQYF